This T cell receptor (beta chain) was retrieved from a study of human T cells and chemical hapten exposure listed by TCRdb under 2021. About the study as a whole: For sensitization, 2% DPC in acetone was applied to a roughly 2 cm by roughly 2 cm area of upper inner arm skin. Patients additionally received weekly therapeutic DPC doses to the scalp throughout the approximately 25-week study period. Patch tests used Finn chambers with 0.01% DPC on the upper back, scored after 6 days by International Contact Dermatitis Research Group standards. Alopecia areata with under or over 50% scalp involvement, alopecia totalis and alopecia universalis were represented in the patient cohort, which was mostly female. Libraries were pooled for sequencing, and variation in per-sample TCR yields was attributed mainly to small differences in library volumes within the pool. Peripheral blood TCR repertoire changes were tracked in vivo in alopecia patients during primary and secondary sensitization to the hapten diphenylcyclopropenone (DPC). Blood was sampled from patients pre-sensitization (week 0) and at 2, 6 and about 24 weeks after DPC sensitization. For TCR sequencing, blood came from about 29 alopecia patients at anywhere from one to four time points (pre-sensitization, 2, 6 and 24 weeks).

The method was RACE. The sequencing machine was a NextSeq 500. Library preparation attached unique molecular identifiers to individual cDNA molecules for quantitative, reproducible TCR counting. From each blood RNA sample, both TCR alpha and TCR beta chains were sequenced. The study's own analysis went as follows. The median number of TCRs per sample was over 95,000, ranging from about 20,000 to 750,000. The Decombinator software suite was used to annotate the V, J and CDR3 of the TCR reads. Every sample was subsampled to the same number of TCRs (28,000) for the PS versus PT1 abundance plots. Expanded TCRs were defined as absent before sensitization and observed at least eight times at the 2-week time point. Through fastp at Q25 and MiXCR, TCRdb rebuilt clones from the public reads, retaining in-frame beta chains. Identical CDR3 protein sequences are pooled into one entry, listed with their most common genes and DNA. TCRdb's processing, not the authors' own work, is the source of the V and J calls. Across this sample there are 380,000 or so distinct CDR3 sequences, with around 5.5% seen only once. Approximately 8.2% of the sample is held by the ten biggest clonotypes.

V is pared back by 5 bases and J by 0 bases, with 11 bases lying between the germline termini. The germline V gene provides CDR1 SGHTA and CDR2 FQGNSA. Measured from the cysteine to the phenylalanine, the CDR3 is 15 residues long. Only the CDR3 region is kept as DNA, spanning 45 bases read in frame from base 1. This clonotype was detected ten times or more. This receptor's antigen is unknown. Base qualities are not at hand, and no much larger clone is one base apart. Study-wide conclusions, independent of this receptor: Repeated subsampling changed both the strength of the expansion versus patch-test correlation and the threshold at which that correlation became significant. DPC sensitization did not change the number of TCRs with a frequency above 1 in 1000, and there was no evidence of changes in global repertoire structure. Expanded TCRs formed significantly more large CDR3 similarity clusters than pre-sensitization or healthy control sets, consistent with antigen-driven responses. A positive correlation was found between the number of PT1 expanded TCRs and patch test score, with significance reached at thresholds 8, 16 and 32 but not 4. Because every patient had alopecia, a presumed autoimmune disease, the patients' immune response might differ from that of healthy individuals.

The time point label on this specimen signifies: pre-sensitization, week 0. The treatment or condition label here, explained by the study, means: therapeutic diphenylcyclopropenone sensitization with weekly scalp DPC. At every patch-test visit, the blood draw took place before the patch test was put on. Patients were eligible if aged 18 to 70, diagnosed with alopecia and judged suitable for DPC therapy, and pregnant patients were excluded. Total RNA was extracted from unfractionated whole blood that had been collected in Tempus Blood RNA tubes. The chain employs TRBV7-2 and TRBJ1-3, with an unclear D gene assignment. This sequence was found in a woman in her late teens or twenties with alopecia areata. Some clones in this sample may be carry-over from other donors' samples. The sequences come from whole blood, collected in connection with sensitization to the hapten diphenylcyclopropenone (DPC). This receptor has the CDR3 CASSPITSSGNTIYF. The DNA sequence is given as TGTGCCAGCAGCCCCATCACTAGCTCTGGAAACACCATATATTTT.